The 32 T cell receptor beta chains listed next were all sequenced from one sample in a study of blood T cell repertoires in COVID-19. TCRdb's table, derived via immunoSEQ multiplex PCR, lists solely in-frame clones and lacks some. Found here are 250,000 or so clones, approximately 84% of them singletons; the top ten hold 4% to 4.5%. Sequencing input: peripheral blood. The source of these receptors is a man aged 50 to 60 with acute or convalescent COVID-19.

This chain joins TRBV7-9 and TRBJ2-3, with TRBD2 identical over 7 bases. The junction had 11 bases not matched to a gene; V was cut back by 5 bases and J by 6 bases. This CDR3 region has 15 residues. In germline, CDR1 is SEHNR, CDR2 FQNEAQ (reference sequence). Written as DNA, the CDR3 is TGTGCCAGCAGCACCCGGGACTGGGGAGGGGATACGCAGTATTTT. This sequence encodes CASSTRDWGGDTQYF.

V usage is TRBV21-1 and J usage is TRBJ2-1; the D segment call TRBD2 is taken from the table without a DNA check. TRBV21-1 is a pseudogene segment. The CDR3 runs to 18 residues. CDR3 residues: CASSKFLAGGPSDDEQFF. CDR3 nucleotides: TGTGCCAGCAGCAAATTTCTAGCGGGAGGGCCCTCGGACGATGAGCAGTTCTTC.

This rearrangement joins TRBV23-1 to TRBJ2-4, with 8 bases matching TRBD1. TRBV23-1 is an open reading frame, and its role is uncertain. The CDR3 is 17 amino acids. With V trimmed by 0 bases and J by 7 bases, 11 bases remained unmatched. CDR3 sequence: CASSQSRWDRPLNIQYF. The DNA for the CDR3 is TGCGCCAGCAGTCAATCAAGGTGGGACAGGCCGTTGAACATTCAGTACTTC.

This chain links TRBV11-3 with TRBJ1-2; no firm D call. The V end was cut by 6 bases, the J end by 1 base, with 6 bases between. The CDR3 runs 12 residues. Germline values: CDR1 SGHNT, CDR2 YENEEA. The CDR3 is CASSRGNYGYTF. Written as DNA, the CDR3 is TGTGCCAGCAGTCGCGGTAACTATGGCTACACCTTC.

The V and J genes are TRBV4-1 and TRBJ2-2; maybe TRBD2 (6 bases). Germline CDR1 reads MGHRA; CDR2 reads YSYEKL. There are 16 residues in the CDR3. V was shortened by 1 base and J by 5 bases, with 14 bases between the two germline ends. CDR3 in DNA: TGCGCCAGCAGCCAAGTAAGAAGTCGGGGGACCGGGGAGCTGTTTTTT. Protein sequence: CASSQVRSRGTGELFF.

This sequence joins TRBV5-5 and TRBJ2-7; D gene unclear. The CDR3 is made up of 14 amino acids. Between the trimmed V and J ends, which lost 0 bases and 2 bases, there was a span of 9 bases. The germline gives CDR1 SGHKS, CDR2 YYEKEE (reference sequence). CDR3 sequence: CASSLAQVTYEQYF. The CDR3 DNA reads TGTGCCAGCAGCTTGGCGCAGGTTACCTACGAGCAGTACTTC.

This clone appeared once. The V and J genes are TRBV6-6 and TRBJ1-6, with D unresolved. V shed 4 bases and J shed 10 bases, with 11 bases lying between them. CDR1 and CDR2 (germline): MNHNY, SVGAGI (reference sequence). The CDR3 is 13 residues long. The CDR3 here is CASSSTGGSPLHF. As DNA, the CDR3 is TGTGCCAGCAGTTCGACGGGAGGGTCACCCCTCCACTTT.

Written as DNA, the CDR3 is TGCGCCAGCAGCCAAGATGCAAGACAGGGGCGAACATGGGAGCAGTACTTC. Protein sequence: CASSQDARQGRTWEQYF. The chain employs TRBV4-1 and TRBJ2-7; 8 positions agree with TRBD1. The ends lost 0 bases at V and 7 bases at J; junction bases unmatched: 14. Germline lookup yields CDR1 MGHRA and CDR2 YSYEKL. This CDR3 spans 17 amino acids.

V gene TRBV19 combines with J gene TRBJ1-5, with 9 bases matching TRBD1. The CDR3 length is 15 residues. The ends lost 9 bases at V and 2 bases at J; junction bases unmatched: 8. The germline gives CDR1 LNHDA, CDR2 SQIVND (reference sequence). This chain's CDR3 is CASVQGARGNQPQHF. The CDR3 nucleotides are TGTGCCAGCGTACAGGGGGCGCGGGGCAATCAGCCCCAGCATTTT. Full variable domain (remainder filled in from reference TRBV19 and TRBJ1-5): DGGITQSPKYLFRKEGQNVTLSCEQNLNHDAMYWYRQDPGQGLRLIYYSQIVNDFQKGDIAEGYSVSREKKESFPLTVTSAQKNPTAFYLCASVQGARGNQPQHFGDGTRLSIL.

This clone was observed a few times. The V gene is TRBV9, the J gene TRBJ1-2; weak D call: TRBD1 (5 bases). V was cut by 3 bases and J by 5 bases, with 11 bases left in between. This CDR3 has 13 amino acids. The germline V gene has CDR1 SGDLS and CDR2 YYNGEE. CDR3 amino acids: CASSARGEYGYTF. The CDR3 region has the DNA TGTGCCAGCAGCGCGCGGGGGGAATATGGCTACACCTTC. Drawing the rest from reference TRBV9 and TRBJ1-2, the complete variable domain is DSGVTQTPKHLITATGQRVTLRCSPRSGDLSVYWYQQSLDQGLQFLIQYYNGEERAKGNILERFSAQQFPDLHSELNLSSLELGDSALYFCASSARGEYGYTFGSGTRLTVV.

This chain joins TRBV5-6 and TRBJ2-1; 12 nucleotides align to TRBD2. The CDR3 has 15 amino acids. Germline trimming cut 4 bases from V and 7 bases from J; bases unmatched to any gene: 6. Germline V CDR1 and CDR2: SGHDT, YYEEEE. CDR3: CASSPPSGRGNEQFF. The DNA for the CDR3 is TGTGCCAGCAGCCCCCCTAGCGGGAGGGGAAATGAGCAGTTCTTC.

The chain links TRBV15 to TRBJ1-6; 7 bases map to TRBD1. The V segment lost 1 base and the J segment 7 bases; nucleotides outside the gene matches: 1. CDR1 and CDR2 from the germline V gene are LNHNV and YYDKDF (reference sequence). The CDR3 is made up of 14 amino acids. CDR3 sequence reads: CATSRGGGNSPLHF. The CDR3 DNA reads as TGTGCCACCAGCAGAGGAGGGGGCAATTCACCCCTCCACTTT. Supplemented by reference TRBV15 and TRBJ1-6, the full variable domain reads DAMVIQNPRYQVTQFGKPVTLSCSQTLNHNVMYWYQQKSSQAPKLLFHYYDKDFNNEADTPDNFQSRRPNTSFCFLDIRSPGLGDTAMYLCATSRGGGNSPLHFGNGTRLTVT.

This chain connects TRBV5-1 to TRBJ1-5; D gene ambiguous. V was shortened by 0 bases and J by 5 bases, with 12 bases between the two germline ends. This CDR3 comprises 15 residues. CDR1 and CDR2 (germline): SGHRS, YFSETQ. The CDR3 reads CASSLAGALHQPQHF. The CDR3, as DNA: TGCGCCAGCAGCTTGGCGGGAGCCCTGCATCAGCCCCAGCATTTT. The variable domain in full, completed from reference TRBV5-1 and TRBJ1-5, reads KAGVTQTPRYLIKTRGQQVTLSCSPISGHRSVSWYQQTPGQGLQFLFEYFSETQRNKGNFPGRFSGRQFSNSRSEMNVSTLELGDSALYLCASSLAGALHQPQHFGDGTRLSIL.

CDR3 residues: CASSPFLQGSGNTEAFF. The CDR3 DNA reads TGTGCCAGCTCACCATTTTTGCAGGGTAGTGGAAACACTGAAGCTTTCTTT. The chain combines TRBV18 with TRBJ1-1; a weak D match, TRBD1 (5 bases). Trimming pared 2 bases from V and 2 bases from J, leaving 18 bases between. CDR3 length equals 17 residues. Germline lookup yields CDR1 KGHSH and CDR2 LQKENI.

This clone occurred a few times. The chain employs TRBV3-1 (or the pseudogene TRBV3-2) and TRBJ2-7; 13 bases match TRBD2. The J segment lost 4 bases and the V segment lost 0 bases, leaving 3 bases of the junction unmatched. From germline, CDR1 is LGHDT and CDR2 YNNKEL (reference sequence). The CDR3 consists of 16 residues. CDR3 amino acids: CASSQDRTSGSYEQYF. CDR3 bases: TGTGCCAGCAGCCAAGATAGGACTAGCGGGAGTTACGAGCAGTACTTC.

The chain is built from TRBV3-1 (or the pseudogene TRBV3-2) and TRBJ2-1, with D perhaps TRBD1 (6 bases). Germline assignment: CDR1 LGHDT and CDR2 YNNKEL (reference sequence). The CDR3 runs 15 residues. Trimming took off 4 bases at V and 6 bases at J, with 16 bases between the two ends. CDR3 in amino acids: CASSPGVWGSNEQFF. For the CDR3, the DNA is TGTGCCAGCAGCCCAGGGGTATGGGGTAGCAATGAGCAGTTCTTC.

CDR3 amino acids: CASSGSLKPNSPLHF. CDR3 DNA: TGTGCCAGCAGCGGGAGCCTTAAACCGAATTCACCCCTCCACTTT. This rearrangement joins TRBV6-5 to TRBJ1-6; unclear D gene. Germline CDR1 is MNHEY and CDR2 is SVGAGI. V lost 6 bases and J lost 7, with 16 bases in between. The CDR3 contains 15 residues.

V usage is TRBV28 and J usage is TRBJ2-1; 13 bases are shared with TRBD2. Germline-derived CDR1 and CDR2 are MDHEN and SYDVKM. The V and J ends lost 5 bases and 8 bases, in that order; junction bases with no gene match: 15. This CDR3 spans 18 amino acids. CDR3 DNA: TGTGCCAGCAGTGACCCCCGAGTTACTAGCGGGAGGGCGGATGAGCAGTTCTTC. Protein product: CASSDPRVTSGRADEQFF.

The gene calls are TRBV6-1 and TRBJ1-5; D might be TRBD1 (6 bases). The CDR3 is 17 residues long. CDR1 and CDR2 from the germline V gene are MNHNS and SASEGT. The V end lost 2 bases, the J end lost 6 bases, and 20 bases lay between the germline ends. The CDR3 protein is CASSELDRRGLAQPQHF. The CDR3 DNA reads TGTGCCAGCAGTGAATTGGACAGAAGGGGATTAGCTCAGCCCCAGCATTTT.

The chain employs TRBV4-1 and TRBJ2-7; 11 nucleotides match TRBD2. Unmatched junction bases numbered 13, after V lost 2 bases and J lost 1 base. The germline gives CDR1 MGHRA, CDR2 YSYEKL. CDR3 size: 19 residues. The CDR3 nucleotides are TGCGCCAGCAGCCAACTAGGCGGACTAGCGGGCACACATTCCTACGAGCAGTACTTC. Translating it yields CASSQLGGLAGTHSYEQYF.

CDR3 nucleotide sequence: TGTGCCAGCAGCCGAACCGGGAGGGCGGGTTACAATGAGCAGTTCTTC. Translating it yields CASSRTGRAGYNEQFF. The rearrangement joins TRBV7-3 to TRBJ2-1, with 8 bases identical to TRBD2. The CDR3 is 16 amino acids. V gave up 5 bases and J gave up 4 bases; unmatched junction bases: 10. The germline CDR1 and CDR2 sequences are SGHTA and FQGTGA. The complete variable domain, with remaining parts taken from reference TRBV7-3 and TRBJ2-1, reads GAGVSQTPSNKVTEKGKYVELRCDPISGHTALYWYRQSLGQGPEFLIYFQGTGAADDSGLPNDRFFAVRPEGSVSTLKIQRTERGDSAVYLCASSRTGRAGYNEQFFGPGTRLTVL.

This chain links TRBV10-3 with TRBJ2-7; 13 nucleotides match TRBD2. The CDR3 has 15 residues. With V trimmed by 6 bases and J by 1 base, 3 bases remained unmatched. CDR1 and CDR2 from the germline V gene are ENHRY and SYGVKD. CDR3 coding DNA: TGTGCCATCAGCGCGGGACTAGCGGGGTCCTACGAGCAGTACTTC. This translates into CAISAGLAGSYEQYF.

CDR3 DNA sequence: TGTGCCAGCAGTTACTCCACAGGTGCCGGTGAAAAACTGTTTTTT. It translates to CASSYSTGAGEKLFF. The chain joins TRBV28 to TRBJ1-4, with D perhaps matching TRBD1 (5 bases). The CDR3 has 15 residues. CDR1 is MDHEN and CDR2 is SYDVKM in the germline V gene. Trimming took off 4 bases at V and 7 bases at J, with 16 bases between the two ends.

The gene calls are TRBV5-6 and TRBJ2-7, with TRBD1 identical over 10 bases. The CDR3 is made up of 16 amino acids. J lost 2 bases, V lost 4 bases, and 9 bases had no gene match. Germline V lookup: CDR1 SGHDT, CDR2 YYEEEE. This chain's CDR3 is CASSAYRDRGTYEQYF. The CDR3 DNA sequence: TGTGCCAGCAGCGCTTACCGGGACAGGGGAACCTACGAGCAGTACTTC.

V is TRBV30 and J is TRBJ2-7; D possibly corresponds to TRBD2 (6 bases). The CDR3 runs to 16 residues. Trimming left V 2 bases short and J 1 base short, with 18 bases between. Germline assignment: CDR1 GTSNPN and CDR2 SVGIG (reference sequence). CDR3 sequence: CAWSPGLHELSYEQYF. The CDR3, as DNA: TGTGCCTGGAGTCCGGGACTTCACGAATTGTCCTACGAGCAGTACTTC.

The chain joins TRBV4-1 to TRBJ2-7; D is uncertain. CDR1 is MGHRA, CDR2 YSYEKL, per germline. V was clipped by 0 bases and J by 3 bases, with 6 bases between them. This CDR3 contains 13 residues. The DNA for the CDR3 is TGCGCCAGCAGCCAAGATGAGGACTACGAGCAGTACTTC. Encoded protein: CASSQDEDYEQYF.

The chain employs TRBV6-2 or TRBV6-3 and TRBJ2-1, with D perhaps matching TRBD2 (6 bases). The CDR3 has 15 residues. Germline V lookup: CDR1 MNHEY, CDR2 SVGEGT. V lost 6 bases to trimming and J lost 6 bases, with 18 bases between them. The CDR3 DNA follows: TGTGCCAGCAGCCCCGGGGGACTCCGAATCAATGAGCAGTTCTTC. Translation gives CASSPGGLRINEQFF.

Only a few counts were recorded for this clone. The gene calls are TRBV5-8 and TRBJ1-6, with TRBD1 as a possible D gene (6 bases). CDR1 is SGHTS, CDR2 YDEGEE, per germline. CDR3 size: 14 residues. V lost 1 base and J lost 10, with 12 bases in between. CDR3 DNA: TGTGCCAGCAGCTTGTCAGGGGTTGGCTCACCCCTCCACTTT. Its translation: CASSLSGVGSPLHF.

The rearrangement joins TRBV12-3 or TRBV12-4 to TRBJ2-3; D not resolved. The length of the CDR3 is 12 residues. Trimming removed 1 base at V and 3 bases at J, with 2 bases between. The CDR3 DNA is TGTGCCAGCAGTTTAGTAACAGATACGCAGTATTTT. It codes for CASSLVTDTQYF.

V gene TRBV4-1 combines with J gene TRBJ2-3; 9 bases agree with TRBD2. CDR3 length: 16 amino acids. Germline V gene sequence: CDR1 MGHRA, CDR2 YSYEKL. Germline trimming cut 3 bases from V and 6 bases from J; bases unmatched to any gene: 10. CDR3 DNA sequence: TGCGCCAGCAGCCACCGACCAGCGGGGGGCCGGGATACGCAGTATTTT. Protein product: CASSHRPAGGRDTQYF.

The rearrangement joins TRBV19 to TRBJ1-4, with 7 bases aligning to TRBD1. V lost 7 bases, J lost 7 bases, and 12 bases stayed unmatched. The CDR3 totals 15 residues. Per germline, CDR1 LNHDA and CDR2 SQIVND (reference sequence). The CDR3 loop reads CASTPYIGGSEKLFF. The CDR3 nucleotides are TGTGCCAGTACCCCGTATATAGGGGGCAGTGAAAAACTGTTTTTT.

This clone has only a few counts. The chain recombines TRBV12-2 with TRBJ1-4. TRBV12-2 is a known pseudogene. The CDR3 runs to 13 residues. CDR3 amino acids: CASRLEGGEKLFF. As DNA, the CDR3 is TGTGCAAGTCGCTTAGAGGGGGGGGAAAAACTGTTTTTT.